The clone carrying this T cell receptor (beta chain) has more than one count but fewer than ten. Its antigen is unidentified. The data derive from a study of shared clonotypes between healthy human individuals. Findings and caveats of the study: An anticipated effect of sequencing depth on clonotype sharing among donors was recognized.

In germline, CDR1 is SEHNR, CDR2 FQNEAQ (reference sequence). The length of the CDR3 is 12 residues. Trimming shortened V by 3 bases and J by 6 bases, and 8 bases separated the two germline ends. The method was immunoSEQ multiplex PCR; TCRdb's version includes in-frame clones alone and lacks a portion of them. The sample holds about 95,000 clones, 65% to 70% seen once. The clonotype originates from a young man in good health. Sequencing was done on a sample of memory CD8+ T cells sorted from blood. Subset noted: CD45RO+ cells pooled with CCR7-negative TemRA cells. The chain has TRBV7-9 and TRBJ1-1; D call uncertain. The CDR3 DNA reads TGTGCCAGCAGCTTTCCCCTATCTGAAGCTTTCTTT. This translates into CASSFPLSEAFF.